The 28 T cell receptor beta chains below were found in one sample sequenced in a study of beta chain features in type 1 diabetes. The study reverse transcribed the entire isolated RNA, so it sequenced expressed TCRB transcripts. Profiling relied on immunoSEQ multiplex PCR, and the TCRdb table lists in-frame clones only, not all of them. The sample contains under 450,000 clones, approximately 15% of which appear only once. The specimen sequenced was naive CD4+ T cells from blood. The receptors come from a man under 40 in good health.

The chain joins TRBV7-3 to TRBJ2-3; possible D gene TRBD2, 6 bases. The CDR3 covers 15 residues. V shed 5 bases and J shed 7 bases, with 19 bases lying between them. Germline V CDR1 and CDR2: SGHTA, FQGTGA. The CDR3 coding sequence is TGTGCCAGCAGCCAGGGACTCAATAGTGGGAATACGCAGTATTTT. Translating gives CASSQGLNSGNTQYF.

This clone was counted between two and nine times. The chain uses TRBV5-1 and TRBJ2-5; TRBD1 matches at 9 bases. With V trimmed by 2 bases and J by 7 bases, 6 bases remained unmatched. Germline V gives CDR1 SGHRS, CDR2 YFSETQ. The CDR3 is made up of 14 amino acids. The CDR3 coding sequence is TGCGCCAGCAGCTTTGGACAGGGGCTTGGGACCCAGTACTTC. Its translation: CASSFGQGLGTQYF.

The table lists this clone with a few counts. The chain combines TRBV2 with TRBJ1-1; no reliable D call. The CDR3 totals 12 residues. Per the germline V gene, CDR1 is SNHLY and CDR2 is FYNNEI. V lost 7 bases and J 2 bases, leaving 8 bases between the germline ends. In nucleotides, the CDR3 is TGTGCCAGCAAGAAGGGTAACACTGAAGCTTTCTTT. Its protein product is CASKKGNTEAFF.

The rearrangement joins TRBV27 to TRBJ2-4, with TRBD2 matching 16 bases. Germline loops: CDR1 MNHEY, CDR2 SMNVEV (reference sequence). The trim removed 7 bases at V and 4 bases at J, leaving 13 bases unmatched. The CDR3 length is 19 residues. CDR3 loop: CASIPQPGTSGRDKNIQYF. The CDR3 nucleotides are TGTGCCAGCATCCCTCAACCCGGGACTAGCGGGAGGGATAAAAACATTCAGTACTTC.

This clone has only a few counts. The chain is built from TRBV7-9 and TRBJ2-3; D is perhaps TRBD1 (5 bases). V lost 5 bases, J lost 5 bases, and 8 bases lay in between. This CDR3 contains 12 residues. Germline-derived CDR1 and CDR2 are SEHNR and FQNEAQ (reference sequence). For the CDR3, the DNA is TGTGCCAGCAGCCTCAGGGAAGATACGCAGTATTTT. Translating gives CASSLREDTQYF.

V is TRBV19 and J is TRBJ2-2; D not certain. The CDR3 runs 13 residues. V was clipped by 6 bases and J by 1 base, with 6 bases between them. From germline, CDR1 is LNHDA and CDR2 SQIVND (reference sequence). The CDR3 is CASRQQNTGELFF. The CDR3 coding sequence is TGTGCCAGTAGGCAACAGAACACCGGGGAGCTGTTTTTT.

This clone showed up just a few times. The genes are TRBV7-9 and TRBJ1-4; D is perhaps TRBD1 (5 bases). V gave up 5 bases and J gave up 6 bases, with 13 bases separating them. The CDR3 is made up of 14 amino acids. CDR1 is SEHNR and CDR2 is FQNEAQ in the germline V gene (reference sequence). The DNA for the CDR3 is TGTGCCAGCAGCCCCGCCGGGGCGGATGAAAAACTGTTTTTT. Amino acid sequence: CASSPAGADEKLFF.

The chain uses TRBV5-4 and TRBJ2-1; no clear D. V dropped 2 bases and J dropped 5 bases, with 2 bases sitting between them. Germline lookup yields CDR1 SGHNT and CDR2 YYREEE (reference sequence). The CDR3 runs 11 residues. As DNA, the CDR3 is TGTGCCAGCAGCTTAGACAATGAGCAGTTCTTC. Translated, it gives CASSLDNEQFF.

This clone was found a few times. The chain couples TRBV6-6 to TRBJ1-6; 8 bases are a match to TRBD1. This CDR3 has 16 residues. V lost 0 bases, J lost 6 bases, and 4 bases stayed unmatched. Germline CDR1 reads MNHNY; CDR2 reads SVGAGI (reference sequence). CDR3 sequence: CASSYSGDRTNSPLHF. The CDR3 bases are TGTGCCAGCAGTTACTCGGGGGACAGGACTAATTCACCCCTCCACTTT.

This clone occurred a few times. V and J are TRBV28 and TRBJ2-1; 8 bases match TRBD2. Trimming removed 5 bases from V and 5 bases from J; junction bases left unmatched: 14. Per the germline V gene, CDR1 is MDHEN and CDR2 is SYDVKM. The CDR3 loop spans 17 amino acids. CDR3: CASSPLTSARRNNEQFF. In DNA form, the CDR3 reads TGTGCCAGCAGTCCTCTGACTAGCGCCAGAAGGAACAATGAGCAGTTCTTC.

This clone showed up just a few times. The gene calls are TRBV19 and TRBJ2-3; D remains ambiguous. The ends were cut back, 9 bases at V and 6 bases at J, with 1 base in the middle. CDR1 and CDR2 (germline): LNHDA, SQIVND (reference sequence). This CDR3 is built from 8 residues. The CDR3 DNA reads TGTGCCAGCGATACGCAGTATTTT. This codes for CASDTQYF.

Worth noting for this clone: Other nucleotide sequences in the sample specify the same CDR3. The gene calls are TRBV7-9 and TRBJ2-1; D call uncertain. Germline assignment: CDR1 SEHNR and CDR2 FQNEAQ (reference sequence). CDR3 length: 13 residues. V lost 1 base and J 3 bases, leaving 4 bases between the germline ends. CDR3 loop: CASSLDSYNEQFF. In nucleotides, the CDR3 is TGTGCCAGCAGCTTAGACAGCTACAATGAGCAGTTCTTC.

This clone was seen a handful of times. The chain couples TRBV28 to TRBJ1-1, with D uncertain. The germline V gene encodes CDR1 MDHEN and CDR2 SYDVKM. The CDR3 is made up of 13 amino acids. Deletions cut 5 bases from V and 1 base from J, with 8 bases between. CDR3 bases: TGTGCCAGCAGTCCGGCAAAGAACACTGAAGCTTTCTTT. Protein product: CASSPAKNTEAFF.

The chain joins TRBV5-1 to TRBJ2-5; D gene uncertain. The CDR3 spans 15 residues. V gave up 0 bases and J gave up 5 bases, with 14 bases separating them. Germline V CDR1 and CDR2: SGHRS, YFSETQ. The CDR3 here is CASSLETRGAETQYF. CDR3 in DNA: TGCGCCAGCAGCTTGGAAACTCGTGGTGCGGAGACCCAGTACTTC.

The chain is built from TRBV5-4 and TRBJ2-3, with D possibly being TRBD2 (6 bases). Germline V gene lookup returns CDR1 SGHNT and CDR2 YYREEE (reference sequence). V gave up 1 base and J gave up 2 bases, with 11 bases separating them. The CDR3 is 15 amino acids. The CDR3 sequence is CASSLRLGDTDTQYF. Written as DNA, the CDR3 is TGTGCCAGCAGCTTGCGACTAGGTGACACAGATACGCAGTATTTT.

The genes are TRBV2 and TRBJ2-1; D is ambiguous. Germline V gene sequence: CDR1 SNHLY, CDR2 FYNNEI. Trimming removed 1 base at V and 10 bases at J, with 8 bases between. The CDR3 contains 12 residues. This CDR3 reads CASSEVGSEQFF. The CDR3 DNA follows: TGTGCCAGCAGTGAAGTGGGTAGCGAGCAGTTCTTC.

The chain couples TRBV5-1 to TRBJ2-1, with TRBD2 matching over 8 bases. CDR3 length equals 20 residues. The junction had 19 bases not matched to a gene; V was cut back by 1 base and J by 4 bases. Germline loops: CDR1 SGHRS, CDR2 YFSETQ. The CDR3 spells CASSLSGTRTRGPIYNEQFF. CDR3 nucleotides: TGCGCCAGCAGCTTGAGTGGGACTAGGACCCGTGGCCCGATTTACAATGAGCAGTTCTTC. Variable domain in full (rest from reference TRBV5-1 and TRBJ2-1): KAGVTQTPRYLIKTRGQQVTLSCSPISGHRSVSWYQQTPGQGLQFLFEYFSETQRNKGNFPGRFSGRQFSNSRSEMNVSTLELGDSALYLCASSLSGTRTRGPIYNEQFFGPGTRLTVL.

This clone was counted only a few times. The chain uses TRBV30 and TRBJ2-2; D unclear. Germline loops: CDR1 GTSNPN, CDR2 SVGIG (reference sequence). This CDR3 contains 14 residues. V was trimmed by 0 bases and J by 3 bases, leaving 8 bases between them. The CDR3 is CAWSVIDYTGELFF. The CDR3 DNA sequence: TGTGCCTGGAGTGTCATTGACTACACCGGGGAGCTGTTTTTT. The full variable domain, completed using reference TRBV30 and TRBJ2-2, is SQTIHQWPATLVQPVGSPLSLECTVEGTSNPNLYWYRQAAGRGLQLLFYSVGIGQISSEVPQNLSASRPQDRQFILSSKKLLLSDSGFYLCAWSVIDYTGELFFGEGSRLTVL.

The V call is TRBV28, the J call TRBJ2-3; TRBD2 might be the D (5 bases). The CDR3 sequence is 15 residues long. Germline V CDR1 and CDR2: MDHEN, SYDVKM. The ends were cut back, 5 bases at V and 6 bases at J, with 18 bases in the middle. This chain's CDR3 is CASSPYPGLADTQYF. CDR3 bases: TGTGCCAGCAGTCCCTATCCCGGACTTGCGGATACGCAGTATTTT. Filled out from reference TRBV28 and TRBJ2-3, the complete variable domain reads DVKVTQSSRYLVKRTGEKVFLECVQDMDHENMFWYRQDPGLGLRLIYFSYDVKMKEKGDIPEGYSVSREKKERFSLILESASTNQTSMYLCASSPYPGLADTQYFGPGTRLTVL.

This clone was counted once. The V call is TRBV15, the J call TRBJ2-6; 8 bases are a match to TRBD1. CDR3 length: 17 residues. The ends lost 4 bases at V and 0 bases at J; junction bases unmatched: 5. Germline values: CDR1 LNHNV, CDR2 YYDKDF (reference sequence). The CDR3 nucleotides are TGTGCCACCAGCACCGGACAGGGAGGCTCTGGGGCCAACGTCCTGACTTTC. This gives the protein CATSTGQGGSGANVLTF. The whole variable domain, filled in from reference TRBV15 and TRBJ2-6, reads DAMVIQNPRYQVTQFGKPVTLSCSQTLNHNVMYWYQQKSSQAPKLLFHYYDKDFNNEADTPDNFQSRRPNTSFCFLDIRSPGLGDTAMYLCATSTGQGGSGANVLTFGAGSRLTVL.

The chain is built from TRBV25-1 and TRBJ2-1, with TRBD2 identical over 8 bases. The CDR3 sequence is 16 residues long. The V segment lost 3 bases and the J segment 3 bases; nucleotides outside the gene matches: 7. Germline-derived CDR1 and CDR2 are MGHDK and SYGVNS. The CDR3 spells CASSDLGLADYNEQFF. CDR3 in DNA: TGTGCCAGCAGTGACCTCGGACTAGCAGACTACAATGAGCAGTTCTTC.

The chain recombines TRBV20-1 with TRBJ1-1, with D unclear. The germline V gene has CDR1 DFQATT and CDR2 SNEGSKA (reference sequence). The CDR3 consists of 11 residues. The V gene lost 6 bases and the J gene lost 10 bases, with 15 bases spanning the gap. CDR3 protein: CSALRGIGAFF. The CDR3 DNA sequence: TGCAGTGCGCTCCGGGGAATCGGAGCTTTCTTT.

This clone was detected only a few times. The chain is built from TRBV5-6 and TRBJ2-2, with TRBD1 matching over 7 bases. The junction had 2 bases not matched to a gene; V was cut back by 2 bases and J by 1 base. The germline V gene has CDR1 SGHDT and CDR2 YYEEEE. CDR3 length equals 15 residues. Written as DNA, the CDR3 is TGTGCCAGCAGCTTTAGGACAGGGAACACCGGGGAGCTGTTTTTT. Its translation is CASSFRTGNTGELFF.

This clone was found a few times. The genes are TRBV27 and TRBJ2-3; D unclear. Germline CDR1 reads MNHEY; CDR2 reads SMNVEV (reference sequence). With 8 bases removed from V and 1 base from J, the gap between germline ends came to 10 bases. CDR3 length: 13 residues. The CDR3 nucleotides read TGTGCCAGCCTTAGACAAGGCACAGATACGCAGTATTTT. Translated, it gives CASLRQGTDTQYF.

The sample holds a few counts of this clone. J is TRBJ2-3 and V is TRBV19; D uncertain. The germline V gene encodes CDR1 LNHDA and CDR2 SQIVND (reference sequence). Trimming pared 5 bases from V and 4 bases from J, leaving 10 bases between. This CDR3 has 13 amino acids. DNA for the CDR3: TGTGCCAGTAGTTTCGGGTTTCCAGATACGCAGTATTTT. Encoded protein: CASSFGFPDTQYF.

This chain joins TRBV6-5 and TRBJ2-5; 7 bases align to TRBD2. The CDR3 contains 15 residues. Unmatched junction bases numbered 10, after V lost 6 bases and J lost 3 bases. Germline CDR1 and CDR2: MNHEY and SVGAGI. CDR3 residues: CASSPRGLGEETQYF. The CDR3 DNA reads as TGTGCCAGCAGCCCCCGCGGACTAGGGGAAGAGACCCAGTACTTC.

This clone came up a few times. This chain uses TRBV28 with TRBJ2-5; D is perhaps TRBD1 (6 bases). CDR1 MDHEN and CDR2 SYDVKM come from the germline V gene. Trimming took off 5 bases at V and 5 bases at J, with 18 bases between the two ends. This CDR3 has 15 residues. For the CDR3, the DNA is TGTGCCAGCAGTACGAACAGGGCCAAAGGGGAGACCCAGTACTTC. This codes for CASSTNRAKGETQYF.

The table lists this clone with a few counts. The chain carries TRBV7-9 and TRBJ2-3; TRBD2 aligns across 11 bases. Trimming removed 4 bases from V and 5 bases from J; junction bases left unmatched: 8. This CDR3 region has 16 residues. Germline assignment: CDR1 SEHNR and CDR2 FQNEAQ (reference sequence). CDR3 residues: CASSSGTSGRRDTQYF. In nucleotides, the CDR3 is TGTGCCAGCAGCTCAGGCACTAGCGGGAGAAGAGATACGCAGTATTTT.